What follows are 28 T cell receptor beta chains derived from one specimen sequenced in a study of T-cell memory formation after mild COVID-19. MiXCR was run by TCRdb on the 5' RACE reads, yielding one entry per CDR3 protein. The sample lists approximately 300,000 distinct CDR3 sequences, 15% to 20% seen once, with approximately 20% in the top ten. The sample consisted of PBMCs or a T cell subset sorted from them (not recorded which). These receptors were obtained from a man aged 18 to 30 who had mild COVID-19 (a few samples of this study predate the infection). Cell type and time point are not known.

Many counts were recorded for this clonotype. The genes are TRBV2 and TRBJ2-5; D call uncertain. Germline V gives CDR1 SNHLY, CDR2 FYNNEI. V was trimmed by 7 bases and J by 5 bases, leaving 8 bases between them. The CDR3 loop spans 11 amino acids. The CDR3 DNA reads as TGTGCCAGCACCATTATGGAGACCCAGTACTTC. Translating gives CASTIMETQYF.

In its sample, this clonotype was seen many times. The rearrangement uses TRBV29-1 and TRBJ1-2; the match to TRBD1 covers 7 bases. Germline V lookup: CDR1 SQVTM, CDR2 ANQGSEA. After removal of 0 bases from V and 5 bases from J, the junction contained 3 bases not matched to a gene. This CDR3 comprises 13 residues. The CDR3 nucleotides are TGCAGCGTTGAAGAGGGGACAGCTTATGGCTACACCTTC. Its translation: CSVEEGTAYGYTF.

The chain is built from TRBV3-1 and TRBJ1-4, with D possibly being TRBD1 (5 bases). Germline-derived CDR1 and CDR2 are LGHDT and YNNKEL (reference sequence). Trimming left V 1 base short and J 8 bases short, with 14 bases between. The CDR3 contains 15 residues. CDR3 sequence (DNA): TGTGCCAGCAGCCAAGTCCCGGGGCAGGCGGAAAAACTGTTTTTT. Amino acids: CASSQVPGQAEKLFF. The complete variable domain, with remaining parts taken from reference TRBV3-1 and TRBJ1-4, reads DTAVSQTPKYLVTQMGNDKSIKCEQNLGHDTMYWYKQDSKKFLKIMFSYNNKELIINETVPNRFSPKSPDKAHLNLHINSLELGDSAVYFCASSQVPGQAEKLFFGSGTQLSVL.

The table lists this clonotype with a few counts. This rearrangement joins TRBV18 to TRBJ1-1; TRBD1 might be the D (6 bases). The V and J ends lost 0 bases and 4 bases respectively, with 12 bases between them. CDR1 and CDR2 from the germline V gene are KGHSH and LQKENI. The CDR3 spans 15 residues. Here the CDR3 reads CASSPPGSTGTEAFF. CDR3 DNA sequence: TGTGCCAGCTCACCACCTGGGTCGACAGGCACTGAAGCTTTCTTT.

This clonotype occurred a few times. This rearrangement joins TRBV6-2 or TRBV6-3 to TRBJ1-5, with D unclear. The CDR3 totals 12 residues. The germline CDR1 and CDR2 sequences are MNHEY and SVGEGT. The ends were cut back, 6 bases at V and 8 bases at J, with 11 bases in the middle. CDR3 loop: CASSGVLEPQHF. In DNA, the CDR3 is TGTGCCAGCAGCGGCGTCCTCGAGCCCCAGCATTTT.

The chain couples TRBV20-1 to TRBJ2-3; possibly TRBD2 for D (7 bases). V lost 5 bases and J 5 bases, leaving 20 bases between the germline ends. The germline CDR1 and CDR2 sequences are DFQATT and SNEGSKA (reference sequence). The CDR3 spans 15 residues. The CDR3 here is CSASTLRGPRDTQYF. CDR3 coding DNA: TGCAGTGCTTCCACCTTGCGGGGGCCTCGAGATACGCAGTATTTT.

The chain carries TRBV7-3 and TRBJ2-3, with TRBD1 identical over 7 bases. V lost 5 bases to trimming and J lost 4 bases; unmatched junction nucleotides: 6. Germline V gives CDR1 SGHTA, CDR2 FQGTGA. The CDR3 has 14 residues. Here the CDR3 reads CASSLTGIPDTQYF. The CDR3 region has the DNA TGTGCCAGCAGCCTGACAGGGATCCCAGATACGCAGTATTTT.

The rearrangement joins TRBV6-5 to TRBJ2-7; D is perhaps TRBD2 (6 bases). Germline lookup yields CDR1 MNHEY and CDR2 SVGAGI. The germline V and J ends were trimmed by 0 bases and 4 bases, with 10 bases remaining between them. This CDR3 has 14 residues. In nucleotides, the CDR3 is TGTGCCAGCAGTTACTCAAAGCGGGTTTACGAGCAGTACTTC. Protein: CASSYSKRVYEQYF.

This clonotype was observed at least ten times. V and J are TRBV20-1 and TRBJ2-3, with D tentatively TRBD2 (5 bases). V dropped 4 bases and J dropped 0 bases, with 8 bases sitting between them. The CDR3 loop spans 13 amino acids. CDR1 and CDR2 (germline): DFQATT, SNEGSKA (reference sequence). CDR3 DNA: TGCAGTGCTACTAGGACTAGCACAGATACGCAGTATTTT. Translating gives CSATRTSTDTQYF.

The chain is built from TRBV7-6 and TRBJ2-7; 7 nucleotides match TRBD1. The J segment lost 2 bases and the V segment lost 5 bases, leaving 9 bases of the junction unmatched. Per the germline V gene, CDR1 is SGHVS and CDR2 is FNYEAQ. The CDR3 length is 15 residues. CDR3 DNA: TGTGCCAGCAGCCCCGGGACAGCCGTTGCCTACGAGCAGTACGTC. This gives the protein CASSPGTAVAYEQYV.

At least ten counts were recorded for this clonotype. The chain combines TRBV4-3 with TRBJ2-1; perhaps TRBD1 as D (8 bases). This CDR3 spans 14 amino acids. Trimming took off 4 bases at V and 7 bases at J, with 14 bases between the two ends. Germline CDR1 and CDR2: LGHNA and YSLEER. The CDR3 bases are TGCGCCAGCAGCCGCGACAGGGGAGGGAATGAGCAGTTCTTC. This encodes CASSRDRGGNEQFF.

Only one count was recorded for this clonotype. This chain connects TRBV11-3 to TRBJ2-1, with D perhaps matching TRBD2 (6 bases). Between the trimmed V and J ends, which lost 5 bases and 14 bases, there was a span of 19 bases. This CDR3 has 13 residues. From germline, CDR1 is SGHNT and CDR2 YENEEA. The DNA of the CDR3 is TGTGCCAGCAGCGTTCGCTTGGAGGGCCGGAAGTTCTTC. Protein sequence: CASSVRLEGRKFF. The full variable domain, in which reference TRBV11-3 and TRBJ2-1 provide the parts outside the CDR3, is EAGVVQSPRYKIIEKKQPVAFWCNPISGHNTLYWYLQNLGQGPELLIRYENEEAVDDSQLPKDRFSAERLKGVDSTLKIQPAELGDSAVYLCASSVRLEGRKFFGPGTRLTVL.

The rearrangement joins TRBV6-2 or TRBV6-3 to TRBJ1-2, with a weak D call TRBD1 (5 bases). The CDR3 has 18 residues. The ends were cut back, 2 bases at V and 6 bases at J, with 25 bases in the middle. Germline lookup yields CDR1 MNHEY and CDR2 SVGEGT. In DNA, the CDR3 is TGTGCCAGCAGTTACCCCGACTGGGGCAAGCCTACCGGGGATGGCTACACCTTC. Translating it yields CASSYPDWGKPTGDGYTF.

The CDR3 loop is CSVLDRADYGYTF. CDR3 nucleotides: TGCAGCGTCCTGGACAGAGCCGACTATGGCTACACCTTC. The chain recombines TRBV29-1 with TRBJ1-2; D is perhaps TRBD1 (6 bases). The V gene lost 6 bases and the J gene lost 3 bases, with 14 bases spanning the gap. CDR3 length: 13 amino acids. The germline V gene encodes CDR1 SQVTM and CDR2 ANQGSEA.

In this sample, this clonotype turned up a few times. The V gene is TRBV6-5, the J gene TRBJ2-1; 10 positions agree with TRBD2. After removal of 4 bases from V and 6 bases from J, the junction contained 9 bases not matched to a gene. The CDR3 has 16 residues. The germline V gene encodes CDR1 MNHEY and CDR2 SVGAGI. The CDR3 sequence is CASSSPRSGGRNEQFF. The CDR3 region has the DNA TGTGCCAGCAGTTCCCCGCGTAGCGGGGGGCGCAATGAGCAGTTCTTC.

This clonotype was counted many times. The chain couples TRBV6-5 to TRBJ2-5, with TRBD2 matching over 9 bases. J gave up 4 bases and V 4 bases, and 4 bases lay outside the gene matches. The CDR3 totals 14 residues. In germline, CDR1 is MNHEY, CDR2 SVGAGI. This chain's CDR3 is CASSSAGGVETQYF. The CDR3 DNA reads TGTGCCAGCAGTTCCGCGGGAGGGGTAGAGACCCAGTACTTC.

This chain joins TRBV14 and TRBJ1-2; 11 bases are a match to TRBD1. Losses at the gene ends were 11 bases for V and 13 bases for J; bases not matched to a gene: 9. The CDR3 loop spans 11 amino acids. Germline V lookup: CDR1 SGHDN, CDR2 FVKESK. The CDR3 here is CAVRTGGAATF. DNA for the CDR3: TGTGCCGTTCGGACAGGGGGCGCGGCCACCTTC.

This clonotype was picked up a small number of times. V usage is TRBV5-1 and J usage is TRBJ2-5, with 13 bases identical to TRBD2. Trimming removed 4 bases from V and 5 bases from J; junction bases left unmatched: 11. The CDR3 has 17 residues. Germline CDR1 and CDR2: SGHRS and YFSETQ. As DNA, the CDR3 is TGCGCCAGCAGCCCAGGACTAGCGGGGGCCTTCGGGGAGACCCAGTACTTC. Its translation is CASSPGLAGAFGETQYF.

CDR3: CASSSKQGRPEAFF. The CDR3 bases are TGTGCCAGCAGTTCGAAACAGGGGAGGCCTGAAGCTTTCTTT. This sequence joins TRBV27 and TRBJ1-1; 7 nucleotides align to TRBD1. The germline CDR1 and CDR2 sequences are MNHEY and SMNVEV (reference sequence). V lost 4 bases, J lost 6 bases, and 8 bases stayed unmatched. The CDR3 runs to 14 residues.

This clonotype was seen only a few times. The CDR3 DNA sequence: TGCACCGCCGGGCCCCCAGCCGGCTATGGCTACACCTTC. As protein: CTAGPPAGYGYTF. The chain joins TRBV29-1 to TRBJ1-2; D not resolved. In germline, CDR1 is SQVTM, CDR2 ANQGSEA. CDR3 size: 13 residues.

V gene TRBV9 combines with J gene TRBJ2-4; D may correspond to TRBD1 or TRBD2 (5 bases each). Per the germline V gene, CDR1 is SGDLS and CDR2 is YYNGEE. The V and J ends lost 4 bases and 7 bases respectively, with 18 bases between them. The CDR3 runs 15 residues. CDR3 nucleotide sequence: TGTGCCAGCAGCCTCTTCGGGACCGTGACTAACATTCAGTACTTC. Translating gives CASSLFGTVTNIQYF.

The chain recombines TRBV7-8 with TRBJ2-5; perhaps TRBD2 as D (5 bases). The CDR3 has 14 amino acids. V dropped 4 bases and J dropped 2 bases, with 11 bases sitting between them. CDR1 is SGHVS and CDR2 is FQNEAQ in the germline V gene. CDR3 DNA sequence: TGTGCCAGCAGCTGGGGAGTTCGTCAAGAGACCCAGTACTTC. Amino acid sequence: CASSWGVRQETQYF.

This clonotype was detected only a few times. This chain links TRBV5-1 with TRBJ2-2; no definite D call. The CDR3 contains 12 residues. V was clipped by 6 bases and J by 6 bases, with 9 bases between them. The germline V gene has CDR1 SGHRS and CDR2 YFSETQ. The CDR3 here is CASTARAGELFF. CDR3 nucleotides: TGCGCCAGCACTGCGAGAGCCGGGGAGCTGTTTTTT.

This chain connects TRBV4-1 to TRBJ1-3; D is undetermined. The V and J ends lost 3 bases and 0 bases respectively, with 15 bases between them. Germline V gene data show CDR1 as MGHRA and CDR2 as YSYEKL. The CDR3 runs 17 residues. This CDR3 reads CASSHLGRERSGNTIYF. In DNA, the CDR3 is TGCGCCAGCAGCCACCTCGGGCGGGAACGCTCTGGAAACACCATATATTTT.

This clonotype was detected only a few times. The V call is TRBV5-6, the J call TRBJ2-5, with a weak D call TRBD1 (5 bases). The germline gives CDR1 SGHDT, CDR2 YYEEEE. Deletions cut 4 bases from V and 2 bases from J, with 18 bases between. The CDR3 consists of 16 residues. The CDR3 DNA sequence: TGTGCCAGCAGCCGAGTAGGGCAGGGATCGCAAGAGACCCAGTACTTC. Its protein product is CASSRVGQGSQETQYF.

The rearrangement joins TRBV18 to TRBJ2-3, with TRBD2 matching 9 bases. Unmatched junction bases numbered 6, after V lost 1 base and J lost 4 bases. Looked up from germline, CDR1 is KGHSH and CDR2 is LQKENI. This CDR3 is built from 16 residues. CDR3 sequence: CASSPLILAGSDTQYF. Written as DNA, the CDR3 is TGTGCCAGCTCACCACTGATCCTAGCGGGGTCAGATACGCAGTATTTT. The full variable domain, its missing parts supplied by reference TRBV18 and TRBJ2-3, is NAGVMQNPRHLVRRRGQEARLRCSPMKGHSHVYWYRQLPEEGLKFMVYLQKENIIDESGMPKERFSAEFPKEGPSILRIQQVVRGDSAAYFCASSPLILAGSDTQYFGPGTRLTVL.

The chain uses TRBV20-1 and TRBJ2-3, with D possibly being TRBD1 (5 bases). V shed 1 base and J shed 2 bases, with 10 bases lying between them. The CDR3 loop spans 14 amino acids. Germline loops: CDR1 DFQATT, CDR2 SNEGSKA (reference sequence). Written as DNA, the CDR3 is TGCAGTGCTAGAGGGGGCAGCTTCACAGATACGCAGTATTTT. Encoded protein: CSARGGSFTDTQYF.

CDR3 sequence (DNA): TGCGCCAGCAGCTTCGACAACCTGAACACTGAAGCTTTCTTT. It encodes CASSFDNLNTEAFF. The chain uses TRBV5-1 and TRBJ1-1, with unresolved D. Trimming took 2 bases from V and 0 from J, leaving 8 bases between them. The CDR3 covers 14 residues. CDR1 and CDR2 from the germline V gene are SGHRS and YFSETQ.